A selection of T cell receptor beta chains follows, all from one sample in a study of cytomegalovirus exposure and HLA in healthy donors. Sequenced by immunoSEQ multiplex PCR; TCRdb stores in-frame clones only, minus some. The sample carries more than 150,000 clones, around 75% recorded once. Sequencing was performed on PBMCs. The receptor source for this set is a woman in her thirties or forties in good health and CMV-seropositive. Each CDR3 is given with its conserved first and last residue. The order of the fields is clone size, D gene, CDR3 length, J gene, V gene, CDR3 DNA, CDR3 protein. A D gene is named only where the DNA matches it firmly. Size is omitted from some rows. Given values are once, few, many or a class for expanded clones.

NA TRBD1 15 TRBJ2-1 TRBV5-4 TGTGCCAGCAGCCCCCCGGGACAGGGGCACGATGAGCAGTTCTTC CASSPPGQGHDEQFF
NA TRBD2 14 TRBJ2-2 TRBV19 TGTGCCAGTAGGGCGGCGGGAGAAGGCGGGGAGCTGTTTTTT CASRAAGEGGELFF
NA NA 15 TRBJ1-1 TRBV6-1 TGTGCCAGCAGTGGGTTAGGGCAGGGTAACACTGAAGCTTTCTTT CASSGLGQGNTEAFF
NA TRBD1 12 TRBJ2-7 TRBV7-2 TGTGCCAGCAGCCGGGACAGGGGCGAGCAGTACTTC CASSRDRGEQYF
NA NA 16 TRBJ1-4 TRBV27 TGTGCCAGCAGTTTATGGCTGGGGGCATCTAATGAAAAACTGTTTTTT CASSLWLGASNEKLFF
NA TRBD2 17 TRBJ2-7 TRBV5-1 TGCGCCAGCGCCGGGGGGGGACTAGCGGGAGGCTTCCACGAGCAGTACTTC CASAGGGLAGGFHEQYF
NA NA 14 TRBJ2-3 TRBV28 TGTGCCAGCAGTTTGCCGCCAAGCGCCTATACGCAGTATTTT CASSLPPSAYTQYF
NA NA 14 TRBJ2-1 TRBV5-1 TGCGCCAGCAGCTTGGGCGGGGCCACTGACGGGCAGTTCTTC CASSLGGATDGQFF
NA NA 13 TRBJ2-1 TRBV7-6 TGTGCCAGCAGCTTAAGACAGTACAATGAGCAGTTCTTC CASSLRQYNEQFF
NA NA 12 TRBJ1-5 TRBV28 TGTGCCAGCAGCACTCGGGGGTTGCCCCAGCATTTT CASSTRGLPQHF
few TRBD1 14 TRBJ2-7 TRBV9 TGTGCCAGCAGCGCCGGGACAGCACCTTACGAGCAGTACTTC CASSAGTAPYEQYF
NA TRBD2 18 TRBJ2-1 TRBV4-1 TGCGCCAGCAGCCAAGTAGATATGGGGCTAGCGGCTTACAATGAGCAGTTCTTC CASSQVDMGLAAYNEQFF
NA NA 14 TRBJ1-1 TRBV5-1 TGCGCCAGCAGCCCAGGACAGACTAACACTGAAGCTTTCTTT CASSPGQTNTEAFF
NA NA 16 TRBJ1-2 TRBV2 TGTGCCAGCAGCGCCCTGAGGCAGGGTGAGGTCTATGGCTACACCTTC CASSALRQGEVYGYTF
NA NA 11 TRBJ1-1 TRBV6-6 TGTGCCAGCATGGCGAACACTGAAGCTTTCTTT CASMANTEAFF
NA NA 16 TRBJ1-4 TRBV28 TGTGCCAGCAGTCTTAATGGGGCGGCCACTAATGAAAAACTGTTTTTT CASSLNGAATNEKLFF
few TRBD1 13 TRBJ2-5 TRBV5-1 TGCGCCAGCAGCATGACAGGGTCTCGGACCCAGTACTTC CASSMTGSRTQYF
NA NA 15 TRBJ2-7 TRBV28 TGTGCCAGCAGTTACGACAGGTTCCCCTCCTACGAGCAGTACTTC CASSYDRFPSYEQYF
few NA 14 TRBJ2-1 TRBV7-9 TGTGCCAGCAGCCCCCTTAGCTCCTACAATGAGCAGTTCTTC CASSPLSSYNEQFF
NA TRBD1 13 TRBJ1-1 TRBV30 TGTGCCTGCCAGAGGGACAGTATCACTGAAGCTTTCTTT CACQRDSITEAFF
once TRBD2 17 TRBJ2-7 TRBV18 TGTGCCAGCTCACCCCCCTGGACTAGCGGGACCTCCTACGAGCAGTACTTC CASSPPWTSGTSYEQYF
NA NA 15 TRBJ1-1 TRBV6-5 TGTGCCAGCAGTCCGCCGGGGGGAGGGAACACTGAAGCTTTCTTT CASSPPGGGNTEAFF
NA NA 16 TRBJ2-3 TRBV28 TGTGCCAGCAGTTTATTGGACACAACGGACACAGATACGCAGTATTTT CASSLLDTTDTDTQYF
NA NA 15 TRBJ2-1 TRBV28 TGTGCCAGCAGTTTTATAGGGACAAACTACAATGAGCAGTTCTTC CASSFIGTNYNEQFF
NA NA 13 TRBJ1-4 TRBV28 TGTGCCAGCAGTTTCACTGAACGCGAAAAACTGTTTTTT CASSFTEREKLFF
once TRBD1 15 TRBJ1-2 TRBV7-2 TGTGCCAGCAGCTACGGGAAGGGACAGGTCTATGGCTACACCTTC CASSYGKGQVYGYTF
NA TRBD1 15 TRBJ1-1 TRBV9 TGTGCCAGCAGCGGACAGGGTTCGGACTACACTGAAGCTTTCTTT CASSGQGSDYTEAFF
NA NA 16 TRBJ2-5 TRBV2 TGTGCCAGCACCTCCCGCGCTAACCCGTACCAAGAGACCCAGTACTTC CASTSRANPYQETQYF
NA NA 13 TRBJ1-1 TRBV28 TGTGCCAGCAGTTTAACGGGTCCTTTTGAAGCTTTCTTT CASSLTGPFEAFF
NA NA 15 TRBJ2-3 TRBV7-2 TGTGCCAGCAGCCTACTCCCGGGGAGCACAGATACGCAGTATTTT CASSLLPGSTDTQYF
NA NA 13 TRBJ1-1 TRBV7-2 TGTGCCAGCTCAGGACAGACGAACACTGAAGCTTTCTTT CASSGQTNTEAFF
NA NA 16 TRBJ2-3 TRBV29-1 TGCAGCGTCGGTTTGAGCTGGCGGGGTAGCACAGATACGCAGTATTTT CSVGLSWRGSTDTQYF
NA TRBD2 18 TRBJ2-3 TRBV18 TGTGCCAGCTCACTGGAAGGCTCAAGGACTAGCGGCACAGATACGCAGTATTTT CASSLEGSRTSGTDTQYF
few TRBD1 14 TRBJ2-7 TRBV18 TGTGCCAGCTCACCCGGGACAGAGAACTACGAGCAGTACTTC CASSPGTENYEQYF
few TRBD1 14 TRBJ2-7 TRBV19 TGTGCCAGTAAAAGGGAGGACAGGGGGCCCGAGCAGTACTTC CASKREDRGPEQYF
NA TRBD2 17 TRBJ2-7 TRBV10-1 TGCGCCAGCAGTGTCCGGGTTCTAGCGGGAGTGGTCTACGAGCAGTACTTC CASSVRVLAGVVYEQYF
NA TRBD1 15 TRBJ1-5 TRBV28 TGTGCCAGCAGCGCGAGGGGGCGCGGCAATCAGCCCCAGCATTTT CASSARGRGNQPQHF
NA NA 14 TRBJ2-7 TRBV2 TGTGCCAGCAGTGCTGGCAGGGCCCCCTACGAGCAGTACTTC CASSAGRAPYEQYF
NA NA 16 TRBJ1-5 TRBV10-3 TGTGCCATCAGTGAGTCGGGGGCGGGGGTATCACAGCCCCAGCATTTT CAISESGAGVSQPQHF
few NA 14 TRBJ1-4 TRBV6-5 TGTGCCAGCAGTCTCACGGTAACTAATGAAAAACTGTTTTTT CASSLTVTNEKLFF
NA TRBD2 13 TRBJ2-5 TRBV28 TGTGCCAGCAGAAACACCGGGACTAGAGAGCAGTACTTC CASRNTGTREQYF
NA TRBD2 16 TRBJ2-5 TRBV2 TGTGCCAGCAGTGAAGGACTAGCGGGAGTTAGAGAGACCCAGTACTTC CASSEGLAGVRETQYF
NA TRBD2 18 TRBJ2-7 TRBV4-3 TGCGCCAGCAGCCAAGATTGGGGTCTAGCGGGAGGGCCGTACGAGCAGTACTTC CASSQDWGLAGGPYEQYF
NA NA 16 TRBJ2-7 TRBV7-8 TGTGCCAGCAGCTTCGTATCGCAGGGGAGCTCCTACGAGCAGTACTTC CASSFVSQGSSYEQYF
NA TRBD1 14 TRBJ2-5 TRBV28 TGTGCCAGCAGTGTTAACAGGGGGCAGAAGACCCAGTACTTC CASSVNRGQKTQYF
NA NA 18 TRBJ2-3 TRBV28 TGTGCCAGCAGTTTCCCTCCGGGTGGTAGGGGCCCCACAGATACGCAGTATTTT CASSFPPGGRGPTDTQYF
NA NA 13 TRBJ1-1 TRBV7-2 TGTGCCAGCAGCCCAGGACAGAACACTGAAGCTTTCTTT CASSPGQNTEAFF
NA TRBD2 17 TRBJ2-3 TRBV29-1 TGCAGCGTTGGTTCCTCGGAAGTAGCGGGAGAAGGAGATACGCAGTATTTT CSVGSSEVAGEGDTQYF
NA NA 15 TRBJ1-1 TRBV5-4 TGTGCCAGCAGCTTGAGGGGTCAGCTGAACACTGAAGCTTTCTTT CASSLRGQLNTEAFF
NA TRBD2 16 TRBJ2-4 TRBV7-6 TGTGCCAGCAGCTTAGGACTAGCGGGAGTTGGAAACATTCAGTACTTC CASSLGLAGVGNIQYF
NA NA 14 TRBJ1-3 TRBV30 TGTGCCTGGAGTGCTCATACTCCTGGAAACACCATATATTTT CAWSAHTPGNTIYF
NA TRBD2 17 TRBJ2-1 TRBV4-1 TGCGCCAGCAGCCAAGGGCCGGCGGGGGGCTCCTACAATGAGCAGTTCTTC CASSQGPAGGSYNEQFF
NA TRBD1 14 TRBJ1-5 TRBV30 TGTGCCTGGTCTGGGACAGGGGGAAATCAGCCCCAGCATTTT CAWSGTGGNQPQHF
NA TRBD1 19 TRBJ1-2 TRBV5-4 TGTGCCAGCAGCTTGGCCGTTGCCGATCCGGGACAGGGAAACTATGGCTACACCTTC CASSLAVADPGQGNYGYTF
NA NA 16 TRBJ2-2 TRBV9 TGTGCCAGCAGCGCTAATAGGCGGAGGAACACCGGGGAGCTGTTTTTT CASSANRRRNTGELFF
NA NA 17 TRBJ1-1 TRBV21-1 TGTGCCAGCGGGGCAGTTTCAGGACCGCCAGCATCTAGGGGGGCTTTCTTT CASGAVSGPPASRGAFF
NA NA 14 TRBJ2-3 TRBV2 TGTGCCAGCGCGAGGGAATCTAGCACAGATACGCAGTATTTT CASARESSTDTQYF